This T cell receptor (beta chain) was profiled in a study of T cells of healthy individuals. TCRdb fed the 5' RACE reads into MiXCR, producing one record per CDR3 protein. The sample comprises tens of thousands of distinct CDR3 sequences, about 15% of which are singletons, and around 15% rests with the top ten. Germline-derived CDR1 and CDR2 are SGHAT and FQNNGV. The CDR3 has 19 residues. With 2 bases removed from V and 4 bases from J, the gap between germline ends came to 27 bases. This clonotype was seen repeatedly, ten times or more. The chain recombines TRBV11-2 with TRBJ2-7; possible D gene TRBD2, 7 bases. This TCR was recovered from a human donor in good health. Here the CDR3 DNA reads TGTGCCAGCAGCTTACGTAACCGGGGGCTAGCGGACGGAACGTACGAGCAGTACTTC. Translated, it gives CASSLRNRGLADGTYEQYF. Together with reference TRBV11-2 and TRBJ2-7, the CDR3 gives the full variable domain: EAGVAQSPRYKIIEKRQSVAFWCNPISGHATLYWYQQILGQGPKLLIQFQNNGVVDDSQLPKDRFSAERLKGVDSTLKIQPAKLEDSAVYLCASSLRNRGLADGTYEQYFGPGTRLTVT.